This record concerns one TCR beta chain sequence. Libraries were prepared by immunoSEQ multiplex PCR; TCRdb keeps only in-frame clonotypes and omits some of them. The profile shows roughly 34,000 clones, around 92% of them singletons. The treatment denotes: preoperative locoregional IRX-2 cytokine immunotherapy. Preoperative locoregional IRX-2 cytokine immunotherapy was tested in the phase Ib source study. The data belong to a study of preoperative IRX-2 immunotherapy in early breast cancer. CDR1 is SGHVS and CDR2 is FNYEAQ in the germline V gene. This CDR3 spans 15 amino acids. The ends were cut back, 3 bases at V and 3 bases at J, with 11 bases in the middle.

This TCR was recovered from a human donor with breast cancer. The chain uses TRBV7-6 and TRBJ2-2; D is unclear. The sequenced sample was tumor tissue, obtained after IRX-2 immunotherapy. The CDR3 nucleotides read TGTGCCAGCAGCTTGGGGATGAGAGACACCGGGGAGCTGTTTTTT. Its translation is CASSLGMRDTGELFF.